The clone carrying this T cell receptor beta chain was observed a handful of times. What it binds is not known. The CDR3 is 17 amino acids. In germline, CDR1 is SGHVS, CDR2 FQNEAQ. Trimming took off 3 bases at V and 0 bases at J, with 17 bases between the two ends. The data stem from a study of blood T cells in healthy people across ages. General study points: PBMCs were not sorted, which prevented a conclusive comparison of naive versus antigen-experienced cells. It was held that the diversity estimates obtained from one million T cells were underestimates. Roughly linearly, TCR beta diversity per million T cells fell as age increased.

A second roughly 6 to 12 cycle PCR used barcoded and J-beta primers. With 12 random nucleotides, a template-switch adaptor tagged each individual cDNA molecule. In TCRdb, the 5' RACE reads were re-called with MiXCR into one record per CDR3 protein. The sample carries more than 500,000 distinct CDR3 sequences, 25% to 30% recorded once. This TCR came from a woman in her 70s in good health. This chain uses TRBV7-8 with TRBJ2-5, with D possibly being TRBD2 (6 bases). What was sequenced was blood. This CDR3 reads CASSLMGSGPDQETQYF. In DNA form, the CDR3 reads TGTGCCAGCAGCTTGATGGGTAGCGGACCGGACCAAGAGACCCAGTACTTC. The full variable domain, with the rest looked up from reference TRBV7-8 and TRBJ2-5, is GAGVSQSPRYKVAKRGQDVALRCDPISGHVSLFWYQQALGQGPEFLTYFQNEAQLDKSGLPSDRFFAERPEGSVSTLKIQRTQQEDSAVYLCASSLMGSGPDQETQYFGPGTRLLVL.